Listed below are T cell receptor beta chains from one sample, sequenced in a study of shared clonotypes between healthy human individuals. TCRdb's table, derived via immunoSEQ multiplex PCR, lists solely in-frame clones and lacks some. Among some 490,000 clones listed, 81% were seen once. The sequenced sample consisted of PBMCs. The receptors come from a woman aged 40 to 50 in good health. Some clones in this sample may be carry-over from other donors' samples. The CDR3 runs from the conserved cysteine through the conserved F or W. Each record gives: V gene, J gene, clone size, D gene, CDR3 protein, CDR3 DNA. D genes are given only for firm matches. Clone sizes are given selectively: once, few, many, or a class where the clone is expanded.

V: TRBV4-2; J: TRBJ2-1; size: few; D: TRBD2; CDR3: CASSQEAASGRLGEQFF; DNA: TGTGCCAGCAGCCAAGAGGCGGCTAGCGGGAGGTTGGGTGAGCAGTTCTTC
V: TRBV5-1; J: TRBJ2-1; size: NA; D: NA; CDR3: CASSLANADEQFF; DNA: TGCGCCAGCAGCTTGGCGAACGCTGATGAGCAGTTCTTC
V: TRBV28; J: TRBJ2-5; size: NA; D: TRBD2; CDR3: CASLAADYKETQYF; DNA: TGTGCCAGCCTAGCGGCGGACTATAAAGAGACCCAGTACTTC
V: TRBV11-2; J: TRBJ1-1; size: NA; D: NA; CDR3: CASSLVRDTEAFF; DNA: TGTGCCAGCAGCTTAGTCAGGGACACTGAAGCTTTCTTT
V: TRBV28; J: TRBJ2-2; size: NA; D: TRBD2; CDR3: CASSLAGGWFANTGELFF; DNA: TGTGCCAGCAGCCTAGCGGGAGGGTGGTTTGCGAACACCGGGGAGCTGTTTTTT
V: TRBV5-1; J: TRBJ2-2; size: NA; D: NA; CDR3: CASSLGQGHTGELFF; DNA: TGCGCCAGCAGCTTGGGTCAGGGGCACACCGGGGAGCTGTTTTTT
V: TRBV6-6; J: TRBJ2-1; size: NA; D: NA; CDR3: CASSQPGRSYNEQFF; DNA: TGTGCCAGCAGCCAGCCGGGCCGGTCCTACAATGAGCAGTTCTTC
V: TRBV6-1; J: TRBJ2-5; size: NA; D: TRBD2; CDR3: CASSDIAGDQETQYF; DNA: TGTGCCAGCAGTGATATAGCGGGAGACCAAGAGACCCAGTACTTC
V: TRBV18; J: TRBJ2-1; size: NA; D: TRBD2; CDR3: CASSPGLAEGEQFF; DNA: TGTGCCAGCTCACCGGGACTAGCGGAGGGGGAGCAGTTCTTC
V: TRBV7-8; J: TRBJ2-7; size: NA; D: NA; CDR3: CASSFLTSSYEQYF; DNA: TGTGCCAGCAGCTTTTTGACAAGCTCCTACGAGCAGTACTTC
V: TRBV14; J: TRBJ2-7; size: NA; D: TRBD1; CDR3: CASSQPGQGFNEQYF; DNA: TGTGCCAGCAGCCAACCGGGACAGGGGTTCAACGAGCAGTACTTC
V: TRBV6-6; J: TRBJ1-2; size: few; D: NA; CDR3: CANWRSGDRDGYTF; DNA: TGTGCCAACTGGAGGTCTGGGGACCGGGATGGCTACACCTTC
V: TRBV7-2; J: TRBJ1-2; size: NA; D: NA; CDR3: CASSLTRGEGYTF; DNA: TGTGCCAGCAGCTTAACCAGGGGCGAAGGCTACACCTTC
V: TRBV30; J: TRBJ1-1; size: few; D: NA; CDR3: CAWRLGVQLNRGNTEAFF; DNA: TGTGCCTGGAGGCTGGGGGTACAGCTGAATCGGGGGAACACTGAAGCTTTCTTT
V: TRBV6-5; J: TRBJ2-7; size: NA; D: NA; CDR3: CASRQGLSYEQYF; DNA: TGTGCCAGCAGACAGGGCCTCTCCTACGAGCAGTACTTC
V: TRBV27; J: TRBJ1-2; size: once; D: TRBD1; CDR3: CASSLSGRGEYPDYGYTF; DNA: TGTGCCAGCAGTTTATCAGGCAGGGGGGAGTATCCTGACTATGGCTACACCTTC
V: TRBV7-9; J: TRBJ2-3; size: NA; D: TRBD2; CDR3: CASSYLPGLATDTQYF; DNA: TGTGCCAGCAGCTATTTACCGGGACTAGCAACAGATACGCAGTATTTT
V: TRBV20-1; J: TRBJ2-1; size: NA; D: NA; CDR3: CSAEFPNEQFF; DNA: TGCAGTGCTGAATTTCCCAATGAGCAGTTCTTC
V: TRBV1; J: TRBJ1-2; size: NA; D: NA; CDR3: CTTTLRGRPCGYTF; DNA: TGCACCACCACACTAAGAGGGCGGCCCTGTGGCTACACCTTC
V: TRBV28; J: TRBJ1-5; size: once; D: NA; CDR3: CASSRNIGGGQPQHF; DNA: TGTGCCAGCAGCCGAAACATTGGGGGTGGTCAGCCCCAGCATTTT
V: TRBV14; J: TRBJ1-2; size: NA; D: NA; CDR3: CASSQFGRFMDYGYTF; DNA: TGTGCCAGCAGCCAATTTGGGAGGTTCATGGACTATGGCTACACCTTC
V: TRBV30; J: TRBJ2-2; size: NA; D: NA; CDR3: CAWSRLAFTGELFF; DNA: TGTGCCTGGTCCCGTCTGGCGTTCACCGGGGAGCTGTTTTTT
V: TRBV11-2; J: TRBJ2-3; size: NA; D: NA; CDR3: CASKGVPDTQYF; DNA: TGTGCCAGCAAGGGGGTCCCAGATACGCAGTATTTT
V: TRBV6-4; J: TRBJ2-7; size: NA; D: NA; CDR3: CASSDSSGARSFIEQYF; DNA: TGTGCCAGCAGTGACTCGTCGGGGGCGAGGAGCTTCATCGAGCAGTACTTC
V: TRBV11-2; J: TRBJ2-7; size: few; D: TRBD1; CDR3: CASSPGQTSYEQYF; DNA: TGTGCCAGCAGCCCGGGACAGACTTCCTACGAGCAGTACTTC
V: TRBV19; J: TRBJ2-2; size: once; D: NA; CDR3: CASSIGGATGELFF; DNA: TGTGCCAGTAGTATAGGGGGAGCCACCGGGGAGCTGTTTTTT
V: TRBV11-3; J: TRBJ2-7; size: NA; D: TRBD1; CDR3: CASSLDRGLPEQYF; DNA: TGTGCCAGCAGCTTAGACAGGGGGCTTCCCGAGCAGTACTTC
V: TRBV4-2; J: TRBJ2-1; size: few; D: TRBD2; CDR3: CASSQEGGSGSSYNEQFF; DNA: TGTGCCAGCAGCCAGGAGGGGGGTAGCGGGAGCTCCTACAATGAGCAGTTCTTC
V: TRBV28; J: TRBJ2-7; size: NA; D: NA; CDR3: CATGRSYEQYF; DNA: TGTGCCACCGGCAGGAGCTACGAGCAGTACTTC
V: TRBV29-1; J: TRBJ2-5; size: many; D: TRBD2; CDR3: CSGTSFGETQYF; DNA: TGCAGCGGGACTAGCTTTGGAGAGACCCAGTACTTC
V: TRBV10-3; J: TRBJ2-7; size: NA; D: NA; CDR3: CAIRDTTYEQYF; DNA: TGTGCCATCAGGGACACTACCTACGAGCAGTACTTC
V: TRBV7-8; J: TRBJ2-1; size: NA; D: NA; CDR3: CASSLGRGDNEQFF; DNA: TGTGCCAGCAGCTTAGGCAGGGGGGACAATGAGCAGTTCTTC
V: TRBV28; J: TRBJ2-3; size: NA; D: TRBD2; CDR3: CASAIRAGDTDTQYF; DNA: TGTGCCAGCGCCATCCGGGCGGGGGATACAGATACGCAGTATTTT
V: TRBV9; J: TRBJ2-1; size: NA; D: NA; CDR3: CASSVGSAYNEQFF; DNA: TGTGCCAGCAGCGTAGGTTCAGCCTACAATGAGCAGTTCTTC
V: TRBV27; J: TRBJ1-2; size: NA; D: NA; CDR3: CASSLASQSGGGYTF; DNA: TGTGCCAGCAGTTTAGCTTCGCAATCGGGGGGAGGCTACACCTTC
V: TRBV30; J: TRBJ2-5; size: NA; D: TRBD1; CDR3: CAWLRKGTVETQYF; DNA: TGTGCCTGGCTGCGTAAAGGGACAGTGGAGACCCAGTACTTC